Listed below are T cell receptor beta chains from one sample, sequenced in a study of T-cell reconstitution after alpha-beta-depleted transplantation in children. TCRdb re-derived calls from the PCR reads in MiXCR, one entry per CDR3 protein. This sample carries 250,000 or so distinct CDR3 sequences, roughly a quarter of them seen once, and the ten largest clones take 4% to 5.5%. The sequencing used PBMCs, mostly from graft donor cells, collected 360 days after TCRalphabeta/CD19-depleted stem cell transplant. The origin of the receptors is a female patient aged 2-9 years who had a stem cell transplant for congenital amegakaryocytic thrombocytopenia, so the T cells may come from the graft donor. Both conserved end residues are part of each CDR3. The D gene is left open where the match is weak. Clone size is shown for a subset of rows, as once, few, many or a class of expanded clone.

V gene,clone size,D gene,J gene,CDR3 protein,CDR3 DNA
TRBV6-1,.,TRBD1,TRBJ2-7,CASSRQGRSSYEQYF,TGTGCCAGCTCCAGACAGGGCCGTTCCTCCTACGAGCAGTACTTC
TRBV7-6,.,.,TRBJ2-3,CASSLAGGFGDTQYF,TGTGCCAGCAGCTTAGCGGGGGGCTTCGGGGATACGCAGTATTTT
TRBV11-2,few,.,TRBJ1-1,CASSPAGDTEAFF,TGTGCCAGCAGCCCCGCGGGGGACACTGAAGCTTTCTTT
TRBV18,.,.,TRBJ1-5,CASSEAGSNQPQHF,TGTGCCAGCTCCGAAGCGGGTAGCAATCAGCCCCAGCATTTT
TRBV27,few,TRBD2,TRBJ2-7,CASSLGAGGLSYEQYF,TGTGCCAGCAGTTTAGGGGCGGGAGGGCTGTCCTACGAGCAGTACTTC
TRBV5-1,.,.,TRBJ2-3,CASGALPGTDTQYF,TGCGCCAGCGGAGCCCTTCCGGGCACAGATACGCAGTATTTT
TRBV12-3/TRBV12-4,.,.,TRBJ2-1,CASSGSISYNEQFF,TGTGCCAGCAGTGGTAGTATCTCCTACAATGAGCAGTTCTTC
TRBV24-1,.,TRBD1,TRBJ1-2,CATSGPDRGHGYTF,TGTGCCACCAGTGGGCCGGACAGGGGGCATGGCTACACCTTC
TRBV7-9,many,.,TRBJ1-5,CASSLDNQPQHF,TGTGCCAGCAGCTTAGACAATCAGCCCCAGCATTTT
TRBV4-2,.,.,TRBJ2-7,CASSLGSGLPTYEQYF,TGTGCCAGCAGCCTAGGCTCGGGACTTCCAACCTACGAGCAGTACTTC
TRBV10-3,few,.,TRBJ1-6,CAISESTAGENSPLHF,TGTGCCATCAGTGAGTCGACGGCAGGGGAGAATTCACCCCTCCACTTT
TRBV20-1,.,TRBD2,TRBJ2-2,CSARGTSGWDTGELFF,TGCAGTGCTAGGGGGACTAGCGGGTGGGACACCGGGGAGCTGTTTTTT
TRBV4-1,.,TRBD2,TRBJ2-3,CASSRHRGSGSTDTQYF,TGCGCCAGCAGCCGACATCGTGGTAGCGGGAGCACAGATACGCAGTATTTT
TRBV28,many,.,TRBJ1-1,CASSLWQNTEAFF,TGTGCCAGCAGTTTATGGCAGAACACTGAAGCTTTCTTT
TRBV5-1,.,TRBD1,TRBJ1-1,CASSLETGGVSEAFF,TGCGCCAGCAGCTTGGAGACAGGGGGAGTCTCTGAAGCTTTCTTT
TRBV10-3,.,TRBD1,TRBJ1-2,CATTTGRGDYGYTF,TGTGCCACGACGACAGGGAGGGGAGACTATGGCTACACCTTC